This T cell receptor beta chain was profiled in a study of T cell repertoires in aging, cancer and after chemotherapy. At the level of the study: Donors were grouped into six age bands spanning 30 or younger through 70 or older.

The CDR3 is 16 amino acids. Unmatched junction bases numbered 7, after V lost 3 bases and J lost 6 bases. Germline V gene data show CDR1 as KGHDR and CDR2 as SFDVKD. Multiplex touch-down PCR with TRB-A/B primers amplified rearranged V-D-J TRB sequences. MiXCR was run by TCRdb on the multiplex PCR reads, yielding one entry per CDR3 protein. The repertoire holds about 2,000 distinct CDR3 sequences, about 30% seen once, with about 15% in the top ten. Peripheral blood genomic DNA, not sorted cells or RNA, was the template. Notes on this clonotype: Its antigen remains unknown.

General study results and limits: Compared with age-matched healthy donors, untreated hematological or solid cancer patients showed higher blood TCR clonality. Loss of evenness, beyond lost richness, contributed to age-related TCR diversity decline in cancer patients.

The sequenced sample consisted of blood. The origin of this receptor is a human donor with a solid tumor. The chain employs TRBV24-1 and TRBJ2-1; 10 bases match TRBD1. The CDR3 protein is CATSDPGQGPGNEQFF. The CDR3 DNA is TGTGCCACCAGTGATCCGGGACAGGGGCCAGGCAATGAGCAGTTCTTC.